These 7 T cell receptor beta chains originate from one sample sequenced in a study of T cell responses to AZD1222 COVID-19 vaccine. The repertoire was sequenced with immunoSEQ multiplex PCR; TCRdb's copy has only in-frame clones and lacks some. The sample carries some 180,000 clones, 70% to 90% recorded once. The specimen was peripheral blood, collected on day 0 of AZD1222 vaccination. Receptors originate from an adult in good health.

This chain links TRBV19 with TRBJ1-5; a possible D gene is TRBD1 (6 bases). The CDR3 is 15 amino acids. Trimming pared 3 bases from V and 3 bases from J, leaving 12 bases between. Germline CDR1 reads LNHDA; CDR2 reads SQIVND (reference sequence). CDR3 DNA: TGTGCCAGTAGTATGGAAACAGGGTACAATCAGCCCCAGCATTTT. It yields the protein CASSMETGYNQPQHF. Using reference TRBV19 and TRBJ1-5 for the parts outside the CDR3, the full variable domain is DGGITQSPKYLFRKEGQNVTLSCEQNLNHDAMYWYRQDPGQGLRLIYYSQIVNDFQKGDIAEGYSVSREKKESFPLTVTSAQKNPTAFYLCASSMETGYNQPQHFGDGTRLSIL.

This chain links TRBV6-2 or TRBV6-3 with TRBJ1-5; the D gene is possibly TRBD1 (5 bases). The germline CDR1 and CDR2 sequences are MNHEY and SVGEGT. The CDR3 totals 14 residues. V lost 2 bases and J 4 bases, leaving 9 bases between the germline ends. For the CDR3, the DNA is TGTGCCAGCAGTTACGGCAACAGGAATCAGCCCCAGCATTTT. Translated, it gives CASSYGNRNQPQHF.

CDR3 sequence (DNA): TGCGCCAGCAGCGGAGGGGCAGGGACCCCCTATGAGCAGTTCTTC. This sequence encodes CASSGGAGTPYEQFF. The chain has TRBV10-1 and TRBJ2-1; TRBD2 might be the D (6 bases). There are 15 residues in the CDR3. The V end was cut by 6 bases, the J end by 8 bases, with 20 bases between. From germline, CDR1 is WNHNN and CDR2 SYGVQD (reference sequence).

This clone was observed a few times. The CDR3: CASSTGHYYEQYF. The CDR3 nucleotides are TGCGCCAGCAGCACGGGACATTACTACGAGCAGTACTTC. The chain links TRBV5-1 to TRBJ2-7; maybe TRBD1 (6 bases). Germline-derived CDR1 and CDR2 are SGHRS and YFSETQ. There are 13 residues in the CDR3. V was cut by 4 bases and J by 3 bases, with 11 bases left in between.

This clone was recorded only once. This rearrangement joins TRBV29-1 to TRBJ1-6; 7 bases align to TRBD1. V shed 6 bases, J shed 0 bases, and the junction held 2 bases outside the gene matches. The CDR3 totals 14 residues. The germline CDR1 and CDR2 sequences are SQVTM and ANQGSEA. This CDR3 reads CSVRDSSYNSPLHF. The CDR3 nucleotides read TGCAGCGTACGGGACAGCTCCTATAATTCACCCCTCCACTTT.

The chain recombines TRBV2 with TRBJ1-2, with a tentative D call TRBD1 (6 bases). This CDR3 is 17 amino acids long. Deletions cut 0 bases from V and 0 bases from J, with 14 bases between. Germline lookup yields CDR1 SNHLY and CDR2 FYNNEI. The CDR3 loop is CASSEAGGQGPNYGYTF. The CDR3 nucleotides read TGTGCCAGCAGTGAAGCGGGGGGCCAGGGCCCTAACTATGGCTACACCTTC.

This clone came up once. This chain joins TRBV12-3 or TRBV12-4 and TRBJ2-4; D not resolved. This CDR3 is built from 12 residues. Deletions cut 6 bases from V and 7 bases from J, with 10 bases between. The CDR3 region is CASSPGLNIQYF. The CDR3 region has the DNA TGTGCCAGCAGCCCTGGGTTGAACATTCAGTACTTC.